The T cell receptor beta chain under discussion was sequenced for a study of cytomegalovirus exposure and HLA in healthy donors. Background on the study: An early data release held 75 million to 100 million unique TCRs from HLA-typed donors. General study findings and limits: In a later analysis, a missense DCLRE1C variant was linked to TCR beta V- and J-gene trimming. Later on, an analysis found that several of the most significant clusters appeared to be linked to common viral pathogens, which included parvovirus B19. Reported results showed that the classifier diagnosed cytomegalovirus status with high specificity and sensitivity.

The primer mix had 60 Vbeta and 13 Jbeta primers. Clones were sequenced by immunoSEQ multiplex PCR, and TCRdb holds only the in-frame ones, with some missing. Of roughly 130,000 clones listed, 66% are singletons. CDR1 is SGHDT, CDR2 YYEEEE, per germline. Trimming left V 1 base short and J 0 bases short, with 10 bases between. The length of the CDR3 is 15 residues. This clone was picked up a small number of times. What it binds is unknown. The sample taken for sequencing was PBMCs. The rearrangement uses TRBV5-6 and TRBJ1-1, with D possibly being TRBD1 (6 bases). This TCR was sampled from a man aged 18 to 35 in good health and CMV-seronegative. CDR3 bases: TGTGCCAGCAGCTTGAGGGGGGGGTTGAACACTGAAGCTTTCTTT. Its translation is CASSLRGGLNTEAFF.